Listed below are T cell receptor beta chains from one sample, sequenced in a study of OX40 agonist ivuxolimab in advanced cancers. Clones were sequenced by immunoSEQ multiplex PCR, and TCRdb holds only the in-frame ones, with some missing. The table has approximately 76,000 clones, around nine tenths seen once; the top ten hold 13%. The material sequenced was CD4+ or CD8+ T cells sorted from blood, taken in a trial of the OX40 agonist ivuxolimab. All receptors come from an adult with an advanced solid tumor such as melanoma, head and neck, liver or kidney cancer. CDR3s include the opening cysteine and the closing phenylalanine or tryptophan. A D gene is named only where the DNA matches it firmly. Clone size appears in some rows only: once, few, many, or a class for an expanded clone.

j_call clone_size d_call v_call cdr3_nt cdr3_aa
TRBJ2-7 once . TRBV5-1 TGCGCCAGCAGCTTGGATGGCAGCCTTAGCTCCTACGAGCAGTACTTC CASSLDGSLSSYEQYF
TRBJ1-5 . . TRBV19 TGTGCCAGTACCTCGCCTACCGGGACCTACAATCAGCCCCAGCATTTT CASTSPTGTYNQPQHF
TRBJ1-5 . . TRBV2 TGTGCCAGCAGTGACCTGGGGGCAATATATCAGCCCCAGCATTTT CASSDLGAIYQPQHF
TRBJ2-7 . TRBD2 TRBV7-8 TGTGCCAGCAGTTTAATGCCGGCTAGCGGGGTTTACGAGCAGTACTTC CASSLMPASGVYEQYF
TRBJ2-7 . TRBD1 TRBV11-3 TGTGCCAGCAGCCGCCGGACAGGGGCCTACGAGCAGTACTTC CASSRRTGAYEQYF
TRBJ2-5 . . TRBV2 TGTGCCAGCAGTGAAGTGGGGTGGGAGACCCAGTACTTC CASSEVGWETQYF
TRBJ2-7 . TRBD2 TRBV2 TGTGCCAGCAGGGTAAAGGGACTATATCTCTCCTACGAGCAGTACTTC CASRVKGLYLSYEQYF
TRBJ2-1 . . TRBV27 TGTGCCAGCAGTTTTTTCCATGAGCAGTTCTTC CASSFFHEQFF
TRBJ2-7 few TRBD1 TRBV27 TGTGCCAGCAGTGCCTCTGGGACAGTATACGAGCAGTACTTC CASSASGTVYEQYF
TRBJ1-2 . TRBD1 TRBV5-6 TGTGCCAGCAGCTTGGCCAGGGACAGTAACTATGGCTACACCTTC CASSLARDSNYGYTF
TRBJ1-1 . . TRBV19 TGTGCCAGTAGTTCTAGGGTCCCCCGGGTCTCGAACACTGAAGCTTTCTTT CASSSRVPRVSNTEAFF
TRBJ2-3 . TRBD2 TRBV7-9 TGTGCCAGCAGCTTAGCGGGAGGGGCAGATACGCAGTATTTT CASSLAGGADTQYF
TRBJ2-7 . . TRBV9 TGTGCCAGCAGCGTCTCCCTGTCGGGACGCTTCGTCGAGCAGTACTTC CASSVSLSGRFVEQYF
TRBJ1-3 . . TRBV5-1 TGCGCCAGCAGCTTGGATCCGGGTAGGGTAAACACCATATATTTT CASSLDPGRVNTIYF
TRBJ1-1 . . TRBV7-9 TGTGCCAGCAGCTTAGCGGGGGGCGAGAACACTGAAGCTTTCTTT CASSLAGGENTEAFF
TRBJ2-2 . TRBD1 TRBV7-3 TGTGCCAGCAGCTTAGCGACAGGGGGCGGCGGGGAGCTGTTTTTT CASSLATGGGGELFF
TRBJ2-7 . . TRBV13 TGTGCCAGCAGCTTCGGGCCCCGTCCTCTCGAGCAGTACTTC CASSFGPRPLEQYF
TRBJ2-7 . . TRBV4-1 TGCGCCAGCAGCCAGAGGGGGGGTAGCTACGAGCAGTACTTC CASSQRGGSYEQYF
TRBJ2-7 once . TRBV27 TGTGCCAGCAGTTTAAATATTGACTCCTACGAGCAGTACTTC CASSLNIDSYEQYF
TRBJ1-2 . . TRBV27 TGTGCCAGCAGTGGCAACCCCTTCGACTATGGCTACACCTTC CASSGNPFDYGYTF
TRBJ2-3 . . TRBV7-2 TGTGCCAGCAGCTTAAGGCAGGGCAGCACAGATACGCAGTATTTT CASSLRQGSTDTQYF
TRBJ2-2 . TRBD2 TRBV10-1 TGCGCCAGCAGTGATAGCGGGAGTGGCACCGGGGAGCTGTTTTTT CASSDSGSGTGELFF
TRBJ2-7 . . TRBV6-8 TGTGCCAGCACCCTTGGGACTGGGGCCTACGAGCAGTACTTC CASTLGTGAYEQYF
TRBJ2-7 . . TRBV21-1 TGTGCCAGCAGCAAAAGTTGGACTGACGCTTCCTACGAGCAGTACTTC CASSKSWTDASYEQYF
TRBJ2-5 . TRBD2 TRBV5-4 TGTGCCAGCGCCGGGAGGGGAAAAGAGACCCAGTACTTC CASAGRGKETQYF
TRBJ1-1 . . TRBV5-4 TGTGCCAGCAGCTTGGGGGGTTTGGTCACTGAAGCTTTCTTT CASSLGGLVTEAFF
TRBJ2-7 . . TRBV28 TGTGCCAGCCAAGCTTCGGGGTTTGGGGAGCAGTACTTC CASQASGFGEQYF
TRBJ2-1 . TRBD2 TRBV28 TGTGCCAGCAGTTTACGGGGGGGCAATGAGCAGTTCTTC CASSLRGGNEQFF
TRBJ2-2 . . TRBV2 TGTGCCAGCAGTGAGACCCGGCCCGAGAACACCGGGGAGCTGTTTTTT CASSETRPENTGELFF
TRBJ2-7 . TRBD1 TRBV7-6 TGTGCCAGCAGCTTAGCGGGGACAGACTACGAGCAGTACTTC CASSLAGTDYEQYF
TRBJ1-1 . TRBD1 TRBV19 TGTGCCAGCTCTGAGACAGGGGGATCCAACACTGAAGCTTTCTTT CASSETGGSNTEAFF
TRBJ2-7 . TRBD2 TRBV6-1 TGTGCCAGCAGTGAATATTTGGGGACTAGCGGTTTCTCCTACGAGCAGTACTTC CASSEYLGTSGFSYEQYF
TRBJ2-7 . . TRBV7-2 TGTGCCAGCAGCCCTGAAGGAATCTACGAGCAGTACTTC CASSPEGIYEQYF
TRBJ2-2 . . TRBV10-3 TGTGCCATCCGTTCGCAGGCTATCGGTGGGGAGCTGTTTTTT CAIRSQAIGGELFF
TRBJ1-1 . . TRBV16 TGTGCCAGCAGCCAATCGCGATGGAAAGCTTTCTTT CASSQSRWKAFF
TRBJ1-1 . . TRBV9 TGTGCCAGCAGCGCCCCCCCACAGGGTTACACTGAAGCTTTCTTT CASSAPPQGYTEAFF
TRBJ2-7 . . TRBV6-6 TGTGCCAGCAGGGTAGGGGGACACTCCTACGAGCAGTACTTC CASRVGGHSYEQYF
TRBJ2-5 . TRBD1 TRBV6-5 TGTGCCAGCACCCCCCGGGACAGGGAGACCCAGTACTTC CASTPRDRETQYF
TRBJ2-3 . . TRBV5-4 TGTGCCAGCAGCCTCTGGACTAGCACAGATACGCAGTATTTT CASSLWTSTDTQYF
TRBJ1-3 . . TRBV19 TGTGCCAGTAGTAAACAGGAAGGTGGAAACACCATATATTTT CASSKQEGGNTIYF